This is a list of T cell receptor beta chains from one sample in a study of vaccination and CD4 T cells after COVID-19. For these receptors, no antigen is known. One entry per CDR3 protein, called by TCRdb with MiXCR from the PCR reads. The sample carries 14,000 to 15,000 distinct CDR3 sequences, 40% to 60% recorded once. Sample: CD4+ T cells from blood, cultured in vitro. The receptors were sampled from a human donor who had recovered from COVID-19. CDR3s include the opening cysteine and the closing phenylalanine or tryptophan. Fields, in order: clone size, D gene, V gene, J gene, CDR3 DNA, CDR3 protein. A D gene is named only where the DNA matches it firmly. The size field is filled for only some rows; it gives once, few, many or a size class.

>few|.|TRBV20-1|TRBJ1-1
TGCAGTGCTCGACTTTCCGAAGCTTTCTTT
CSARLSEAFF
>.|.|TRBV15|TRBJ2-3
TGTGCCACCAGCAGAGTAGATACGCAGTATTTT
CATSRVDTQYF
>.|.|TRBV12-3/TRBV12-4|TRBJ2-7
TGTGCCAGCAGTGGGGACACCTACGAGCAGTACTTC
CASSGDTYEQYF
>few|.|TRBV6-1|TRBJ1-1
TGTGCCAGCAGTGAAGCTGTAGGGGCGCAGACTGAAGCTTTCTTT
CASSEAVGAQTEAFF
>.|TRBD2|TRBV19|TRBJ2-5
TGTGCCAGTAGTATAGTAGCGGGGAGAGAGACCCAGTACTTC
CASSIVAGRETQYF
>.|TRBD2|TRBV12-3/TRBV12-4|TRBJ2-7
TGTGCCAGCAGTTTAGCCTCTTTAGGACTAGCGGGAGCGGAAGAGCAGTACTTC
CASSLASLGLAGAEEQYF
>.|.|TRBV20-1|TRBJ2-3
TGCAGTGCTGGACCCGGAGATACGCAGTATTTT
CSAGPGDTQYF
>.|TRBD1|TRBV25-1|TRBJ2-5
TGTGCCAGCAGCGCTATAGGGACAGGGCGAGAGACCCAGTACTTC
CASSAIGTGRETQYF
>.|.|TRBV12-3/TRBV12-4|TRBJ2-5
TGTGCCAGCAGCCTAGGGGACGGACGACAAGAGACCCAGTACTTC
CASSLGDGRQETQYF
>once|TRBD1|TRBV7-9|TRBJ1-1
TGTGCCAGCAGCTCAGTGACAGGGCTGCACACTGAAGCTTTCTTT
CASSSVTGLHTEAFF
>few|.|TRBV6-1|TRBJ1-1
TGTGCCAGCAGTGAAGCGAGACAGAAGAACACTGAAGCTTTCTTT
CASSEARQKNTEAFF
>.|TRBD1|TRBV6-1|TRBJ1-5
TGTGCCAGCAGTGAGGGACAGGAAAATCAGCCCCAGCATTTT
CASSEGQENQPQHF
>.|.|TRBV5-1|TRBJ2-7
TGCGCCAGCAGCTATTTACAGGGTCCATCCTACGAGCAGTACTTC
CASSYLQGPSYEQYF
>.|.|TRBV19|TRBJ2-2
TGTGCCAGTAGTCTCGACACCGGGGAGCTGTTTTTT
CASSLDTGELFF
>.|.|TRBV15|TRBJ1-3
TGTGCCACCAGCAGAGAAGGGGGCTCTGGAAACACCATATATTTT
CATSREGGSGNTIYF
>few|.|TRBV28|TRBJ1-1
TGTGCCAGCACCAAAGAGAGGGCTGAAGCTTTCTTT
CASTKERAEAFF
>.|TRBD2|TRBV6-5|TRBJ2-7
TGTGCCAGCAGTTCGATGTTAGCGGGAGGTCGGTTCCACGAGCAGTACTTC
CASSSMLAGGRFHEQYF
>.|.|TRBV4-3|TRBJ2-5
TGCGCCAGCAGCCAAATCGGACTTAGGGGTGAGACCCAGTACTTC
CASSQIGLRGETQYF
>.|TRBD1|TRBV6-4|TRBJ2-3
TGTGCCAGCAGCCGTCAGGGGGCTACAGATACGCAGTATTTT
CASSRQGATDTQYF
>.|.|TRBV21-1|TRBJ1-1
TGTGCCAGCAGCAAAGCAGCAAAGGTGAACACTGAAGCTTTCTTT
CASSKAAKVNTEAFF
>few|TRBD1|TRBV7-2|TRBJ1-5
TGTGCCAGCGGGACAGCTAGCAATCAGCCCCAGCATTTT
CASGTASNQPQHF
>.|.|TRBV20-1|TRBJ2-4
TGCAGTGCCGGGGTGGAACCCAAAAACATTCAGTACTTC
CSAGVEPKNIQYF
>few|.|TRBV28|TRBJ1-6
TGTGCCAGCAGTTTCCGGGGGGGTAAGTCACCCCTCCACTTT
CASSFRGGKSPLHF
>.|.|TRBV23-1|TRBJ2-2
TGCGCCATGAGTGACAGACCGAACACCGGGGAGCTGTTTTTT
CAMSDRPNTGELFF
>few|.|TRBV6-1|TRBJ2-7
TGTGCCAGCAGTGTGGACAGAGACCGCCTAGGGCAGTACTTC
CASSVDRDRLGQYF
>.|.|TRBV20-1|TRBJ1-2
TGCAGTGCTACCCGAAGGGTAGTAAAACAGCATCCGGTCCCGTATGGCTACACCTTC
CSATRRVVKQHPVPYGYTF
>few|TRBD1|TRBV20-1|TRBJ1-6
TGCAGTGCTCGAGGGGGCGGGGCTGTGTCCTATAATTCACCCCTCCACTTT
CSARGGGAVSYNSPLHF
>once|.|TRBV10-3|TRBJ1-1
TGTGCCATCAGTGGTGGGGGGAACACTGAAGCTTTCTTT
CAISGGGNTEAFF
>.|.|TRBV4-3|TRBJ2-7
TGCGCCAGCAGCCAAGATCACGGCGACGAGCAGTACTTC
CASSQDHGDEQYF
>.|TRBD1|TRBV12-3/TRBV12-4|TRBJ1-2
TGTGCCAGCAGATCAACCGGGACAGGGCCCTATGGCTACACCTTC
CASRSTGTGPYGYTF
>few|TRBD1|TRBV27|TRBJ1-6
TGTGCCAGCAGTTTAATGGGAAACAGGGGGTTAGCGTCACCCCTCCACTTT
CASSLMGNRGLASPLHF
>few|TRBD1|TRBV7-2|TRBJ1-5
TGTGCCAGCAGCTTAGCGTGGACAGGGGGCCATCAGCCCCAGCATTTT
CASSLAWTGGHQPQHF
>.|TRBD2|TRBV2|TRBJ2-5
TGTGCCAGCAGTGTTAGCGGGGTGGAGGAGACCCAGTACTTC
CASSVSGVEETQYF